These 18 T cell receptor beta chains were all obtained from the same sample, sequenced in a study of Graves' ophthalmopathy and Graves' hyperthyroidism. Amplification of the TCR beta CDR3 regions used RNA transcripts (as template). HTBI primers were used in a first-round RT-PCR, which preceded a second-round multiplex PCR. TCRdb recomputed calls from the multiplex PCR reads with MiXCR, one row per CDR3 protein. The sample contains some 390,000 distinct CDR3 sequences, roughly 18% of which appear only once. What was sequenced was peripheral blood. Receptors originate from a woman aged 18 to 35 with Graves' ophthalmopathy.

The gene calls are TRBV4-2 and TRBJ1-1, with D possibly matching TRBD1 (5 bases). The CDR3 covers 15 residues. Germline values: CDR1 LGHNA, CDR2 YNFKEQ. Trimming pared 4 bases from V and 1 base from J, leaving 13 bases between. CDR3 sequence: CASSPSSRENTEAFF. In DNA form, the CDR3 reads TGTGCCAGCAGCCCGTCGTCCAGGGAGAACACTGAAGCTTTCTTT.

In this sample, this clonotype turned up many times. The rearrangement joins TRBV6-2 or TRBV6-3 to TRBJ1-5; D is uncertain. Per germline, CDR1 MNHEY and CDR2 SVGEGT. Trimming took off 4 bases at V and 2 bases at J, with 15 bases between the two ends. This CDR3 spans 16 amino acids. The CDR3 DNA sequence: TGTGCCAGCAGTTTCCCAGGAGGACTAGGCAATCAGCCCCAGCATTTT. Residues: CASSFPGGLGNQPQHF.

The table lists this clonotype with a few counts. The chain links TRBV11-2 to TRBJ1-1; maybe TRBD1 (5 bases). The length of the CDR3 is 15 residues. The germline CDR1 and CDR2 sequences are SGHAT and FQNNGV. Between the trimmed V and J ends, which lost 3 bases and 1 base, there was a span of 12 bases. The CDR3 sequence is CASSLDTPRNTEAFF. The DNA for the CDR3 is TGTGCCAGCAGCTTGGACACCCCGAGGAACACTGAAGCTTTCTTT.

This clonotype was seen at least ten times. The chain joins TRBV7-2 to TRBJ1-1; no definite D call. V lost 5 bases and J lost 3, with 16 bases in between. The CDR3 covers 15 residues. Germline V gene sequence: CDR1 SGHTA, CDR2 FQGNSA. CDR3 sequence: CASSPSRRLDTEAFF. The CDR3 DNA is TGTGCCAGCAGCCCCTCAAGAAGGCTTGACACTGAAGCTTTCTTT.

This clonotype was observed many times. The DNA for the CDR3 is TGTGCCAGCAGTCCCACCCCCCACAATGAGCAGTTCTTC. Protein: CASSPTPHNEQFF. The J gene is TRBJ2-1, the V gene TRBV27, with unresolved D. Trimming left V 5 bases short and J 5 bases short, with 10 bases between. CDR3 size: 13 residues. Germline CDR1 and CDR2: MNHEY and SMNVEV (reference sequence).

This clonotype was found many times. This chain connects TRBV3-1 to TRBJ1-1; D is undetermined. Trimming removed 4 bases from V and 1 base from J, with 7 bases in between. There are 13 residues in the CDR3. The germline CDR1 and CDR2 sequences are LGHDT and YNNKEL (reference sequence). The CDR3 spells CASSPNGNTEAFF. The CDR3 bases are TGTGCCAGCAGCCCAAACGGGAACACTGAAGCTTTCTTT.

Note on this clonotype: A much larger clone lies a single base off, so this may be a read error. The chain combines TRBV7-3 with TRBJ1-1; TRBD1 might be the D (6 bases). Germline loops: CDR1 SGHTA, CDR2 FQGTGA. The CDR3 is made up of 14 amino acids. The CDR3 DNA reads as TGTGCCAGCAGCTTAACGACGGGGGACACTGAAGATTTCTTT. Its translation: CASSLTTGDTEDFF.

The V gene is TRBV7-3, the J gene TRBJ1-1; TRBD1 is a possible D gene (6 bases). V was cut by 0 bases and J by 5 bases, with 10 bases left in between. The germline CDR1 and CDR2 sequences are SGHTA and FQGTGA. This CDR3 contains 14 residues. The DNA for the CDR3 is TGTGCCAGCAGCTTAACGGGGGGCATGACTGAAGCTTTCTTT. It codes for CASSLTGGMTEAFF.

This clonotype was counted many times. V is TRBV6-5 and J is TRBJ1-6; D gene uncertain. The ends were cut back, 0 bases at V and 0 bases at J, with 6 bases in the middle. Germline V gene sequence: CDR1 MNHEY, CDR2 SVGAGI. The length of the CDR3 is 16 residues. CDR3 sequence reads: CASSYSQGSYNSPLHF. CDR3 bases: TGTGCCAGCAGTTACTCCCAAGGCTCCTATAATTCACCCCTCCACTTT.

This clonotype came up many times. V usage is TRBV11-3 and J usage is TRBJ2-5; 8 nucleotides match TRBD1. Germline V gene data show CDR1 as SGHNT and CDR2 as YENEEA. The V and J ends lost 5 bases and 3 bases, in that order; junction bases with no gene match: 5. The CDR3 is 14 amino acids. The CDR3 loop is CASSPPGQEETQYF. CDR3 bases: TGTGCCAGCAGCCCACCGGGACAGGAAGAGACCCAGTACTTC.

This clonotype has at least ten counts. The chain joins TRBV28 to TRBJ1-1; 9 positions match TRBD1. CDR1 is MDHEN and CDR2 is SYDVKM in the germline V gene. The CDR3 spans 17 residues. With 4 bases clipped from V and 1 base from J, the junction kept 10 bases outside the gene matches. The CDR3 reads CASSSSSQGAPNTEAFF. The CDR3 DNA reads TGTGCCAGCAGTTCCTCATCACAGGGGGCTCCGAACACTGAAGCTTTCTTT.

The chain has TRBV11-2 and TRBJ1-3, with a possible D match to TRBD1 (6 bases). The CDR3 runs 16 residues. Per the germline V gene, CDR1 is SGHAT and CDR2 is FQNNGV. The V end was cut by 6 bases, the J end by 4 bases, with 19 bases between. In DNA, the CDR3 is TGTGCCAGCAGGCAATTCGGGACACCCAAAGGAAACACCATATATTTT. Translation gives CASRQFGTPKGNTIYF.

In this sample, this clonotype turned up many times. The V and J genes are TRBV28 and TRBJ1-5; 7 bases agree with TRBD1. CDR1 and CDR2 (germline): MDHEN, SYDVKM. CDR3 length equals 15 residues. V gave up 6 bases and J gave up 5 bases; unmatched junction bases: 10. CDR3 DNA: TGTGCCAGCAGCAACAGGGGAGGAAGCTATCAGCCCCAGCATTTT. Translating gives CASSNRGGSYQPQHF. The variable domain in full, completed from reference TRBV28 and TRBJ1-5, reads DVKVTQSSRYLVKRTGEKVFLECVQDMDHENMFWYRQDPGLGLRLIYFSYDVKMKEKGDIPEGYSVSREKKERFSLILESASTNQTSMYLCASSNRGGSYQPQHFGDGTRLSIL.

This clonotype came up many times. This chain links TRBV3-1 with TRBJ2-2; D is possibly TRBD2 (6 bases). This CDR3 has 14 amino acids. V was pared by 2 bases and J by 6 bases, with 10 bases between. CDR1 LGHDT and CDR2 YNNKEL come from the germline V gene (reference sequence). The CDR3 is CASSQPGLPGELFF. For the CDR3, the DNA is TGTGCCAGCAGCCAACCAGGACTACCCGGGGAGCTGTTTTTT.

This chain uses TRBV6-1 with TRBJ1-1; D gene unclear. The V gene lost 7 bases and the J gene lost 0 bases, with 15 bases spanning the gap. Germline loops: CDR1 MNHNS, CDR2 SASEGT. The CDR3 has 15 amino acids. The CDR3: CASTSEGVMNTEAFF. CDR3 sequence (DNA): TGTGCCAGCACCTCAGAGGGCGTTATGAACACTGAAGCTTTCTTT.

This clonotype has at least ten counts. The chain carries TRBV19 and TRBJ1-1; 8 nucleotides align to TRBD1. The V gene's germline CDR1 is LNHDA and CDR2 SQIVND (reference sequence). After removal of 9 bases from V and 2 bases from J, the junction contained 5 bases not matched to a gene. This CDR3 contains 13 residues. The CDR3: CASRQGINTEAFF. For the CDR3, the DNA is TGTGCCAGCCGACAGGGGATCAACACTGAAGCTTTCTTT.

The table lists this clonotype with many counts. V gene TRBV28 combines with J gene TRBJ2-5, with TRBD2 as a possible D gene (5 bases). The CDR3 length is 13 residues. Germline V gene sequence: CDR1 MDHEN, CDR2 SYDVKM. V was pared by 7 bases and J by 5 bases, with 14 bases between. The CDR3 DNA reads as TGTGCCAGCACAGGAGGCACGGGGGAGACCCAGTACTTC. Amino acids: CASTGGTGETQYF.

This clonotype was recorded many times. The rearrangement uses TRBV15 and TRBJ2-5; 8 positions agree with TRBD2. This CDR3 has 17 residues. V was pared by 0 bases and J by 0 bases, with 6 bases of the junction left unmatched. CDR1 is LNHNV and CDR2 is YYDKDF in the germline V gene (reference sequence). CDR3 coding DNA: TGTGCCACCAGCAGAGATCGAAGACTAGCGCACCAAGAGACCCAGTACTTC. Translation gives CATSRDRRLAHQETQYF.